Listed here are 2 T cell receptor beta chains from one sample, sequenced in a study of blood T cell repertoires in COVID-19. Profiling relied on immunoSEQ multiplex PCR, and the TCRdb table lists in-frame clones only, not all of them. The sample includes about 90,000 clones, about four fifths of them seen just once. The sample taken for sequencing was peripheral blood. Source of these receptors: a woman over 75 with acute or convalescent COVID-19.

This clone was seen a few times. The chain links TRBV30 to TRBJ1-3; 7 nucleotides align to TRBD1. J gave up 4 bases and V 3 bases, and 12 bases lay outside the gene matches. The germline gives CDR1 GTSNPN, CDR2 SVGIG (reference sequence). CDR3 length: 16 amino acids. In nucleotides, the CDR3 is TGTGCCTGGAGGGGGTTCGAGGGGGCAAAGGGAAACACCATATATTTT. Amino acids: CAWRGFEGAKGNTIYF.

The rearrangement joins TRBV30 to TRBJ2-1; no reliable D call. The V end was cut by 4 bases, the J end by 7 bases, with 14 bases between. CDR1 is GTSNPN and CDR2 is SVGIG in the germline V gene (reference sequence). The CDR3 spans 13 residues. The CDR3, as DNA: TGTGCCTGGAATGGCCAAGAGGTAAATGAGCAGTTCTTC. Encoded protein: CAWNGQEVNEQFF. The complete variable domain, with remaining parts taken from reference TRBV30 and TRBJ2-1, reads SQTIHQWPATLVQPVGSPLSLECTVEGTSNPNLYWYRQAAGRGLQLLFYSVGIGQISSEVPQNLSASRPQDRQFILSSKKLLLSDSGFYLCAWNGQEVNEQFFGPGTRLTVL.